The present T cell receptor (beta chain) was sequenced within a study of human T cells and chemical hapten exposure. Overall study: Minor pooled library volume differences mainly drove per-sample TCR yield variation.

CDR1 PRHDT and CDR2 FYEKMQ come from the germline V gene (reference sequence). The V end lost 5 bases, the J end lost 4 bases, and 11 bases lay between the germline ends. This CDR3 comprises 13 residues. The study, taken as a whole, reports: TCRs exceeding 1 in 1000 frequency stayed unchanged with DPC sensitization.

Comments on this clonotype: Its antigen remains unidentified.

As the library was built, unique molecular identifiers were attached to individual cDNA molecules. Under the authors' procedure: Sequenced samples showed a median of around 96,000 TCRs each, with counts running from about 20,000 to 690,000. TCRdb recomputed calls from the RACE reads with MiXCR, one row per CDR3 protein. TCRdb's processing, not the study's, gives the V and J calls here. The sample consists of around 130,000 distinct CDR3 sequences, approximately 8.3% of them appearing once. Documented time point: healthy volunteer bleed at 2 weeks. The starting material, unfractionated whole blood, was used for total RNA extraction.

The TCR originated in a male donor in good health. Some clones in this sample may be carry-over from other donors' samples. The sample consisted of whole blood. This chain uses TRBV13 with TRBJ2-5; D remains ambiguous. In DNA form, the CDR3 reads TGTGCCAGCAGCACGGTCCTCGCAGAGACCCAGTACTTC. Translating it yields CASSTVLAETQYF.